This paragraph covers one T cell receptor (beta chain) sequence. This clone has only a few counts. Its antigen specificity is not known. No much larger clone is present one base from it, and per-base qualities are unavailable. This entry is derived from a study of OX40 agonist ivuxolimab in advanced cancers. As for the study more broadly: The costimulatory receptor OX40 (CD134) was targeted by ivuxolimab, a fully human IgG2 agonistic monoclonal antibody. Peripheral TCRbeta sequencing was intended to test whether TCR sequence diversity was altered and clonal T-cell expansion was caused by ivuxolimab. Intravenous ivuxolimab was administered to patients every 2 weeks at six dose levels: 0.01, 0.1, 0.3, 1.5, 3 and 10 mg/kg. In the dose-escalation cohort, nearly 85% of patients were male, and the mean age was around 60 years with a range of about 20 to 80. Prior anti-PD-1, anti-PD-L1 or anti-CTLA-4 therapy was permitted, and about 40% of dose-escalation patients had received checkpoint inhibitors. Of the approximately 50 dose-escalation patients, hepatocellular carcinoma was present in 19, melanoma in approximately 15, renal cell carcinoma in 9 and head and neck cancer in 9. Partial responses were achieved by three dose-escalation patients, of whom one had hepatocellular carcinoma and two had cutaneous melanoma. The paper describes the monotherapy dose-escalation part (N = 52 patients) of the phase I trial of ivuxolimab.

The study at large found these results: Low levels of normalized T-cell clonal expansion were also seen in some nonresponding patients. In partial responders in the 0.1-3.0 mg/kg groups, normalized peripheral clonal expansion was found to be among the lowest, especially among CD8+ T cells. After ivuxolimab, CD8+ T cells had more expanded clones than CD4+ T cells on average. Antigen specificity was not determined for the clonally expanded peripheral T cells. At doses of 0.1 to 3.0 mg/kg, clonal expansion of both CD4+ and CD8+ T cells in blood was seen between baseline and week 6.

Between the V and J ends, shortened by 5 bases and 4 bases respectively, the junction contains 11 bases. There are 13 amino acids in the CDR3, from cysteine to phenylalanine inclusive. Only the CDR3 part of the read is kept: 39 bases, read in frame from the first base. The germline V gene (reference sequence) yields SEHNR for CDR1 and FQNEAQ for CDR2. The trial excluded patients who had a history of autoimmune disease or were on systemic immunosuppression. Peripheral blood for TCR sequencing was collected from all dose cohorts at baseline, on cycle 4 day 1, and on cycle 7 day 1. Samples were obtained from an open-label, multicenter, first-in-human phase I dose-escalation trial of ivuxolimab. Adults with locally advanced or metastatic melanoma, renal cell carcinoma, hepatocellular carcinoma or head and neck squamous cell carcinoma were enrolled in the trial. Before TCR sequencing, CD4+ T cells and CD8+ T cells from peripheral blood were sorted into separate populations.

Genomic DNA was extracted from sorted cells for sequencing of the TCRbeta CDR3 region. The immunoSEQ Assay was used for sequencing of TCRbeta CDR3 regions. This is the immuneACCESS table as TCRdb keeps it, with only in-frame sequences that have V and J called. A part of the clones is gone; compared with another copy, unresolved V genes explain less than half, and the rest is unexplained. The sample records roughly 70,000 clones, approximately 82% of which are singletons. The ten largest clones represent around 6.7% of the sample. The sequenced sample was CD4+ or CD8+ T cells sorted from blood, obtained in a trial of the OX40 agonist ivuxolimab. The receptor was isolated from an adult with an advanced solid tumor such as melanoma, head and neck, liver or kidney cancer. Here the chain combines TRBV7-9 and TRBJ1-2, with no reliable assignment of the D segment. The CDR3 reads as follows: CASSPSALYGYTF. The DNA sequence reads TGTGCCAGCAGCCCCTCCGCGCTCTATGGCTACACCTTC. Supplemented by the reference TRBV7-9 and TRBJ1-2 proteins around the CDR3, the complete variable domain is DTGVSQNPRHKITKRGQNVTFRCDPISEHNRLYWYRQTLGQGPEFLTYFQNEAQLEKSRLLSDRFSAERPKGSFSTLEIQRTEQGDSAMYLCASSPSALYGYTFGSGTRLTVV.